The 27 T cell receptor beta chains in this list originate from one sample, sequenced in a study of CD8 T cells in ankylosing spondylitis. TCRdb called the 5' RACE reads again in MiXCR, with one record for every CDR3 protein. The sample includes under 120,000 distinct CDR3 sequences, 24% seen only once; the top ten take approximately 13%. The sequenced material came from synovial fluid, either unsorted or a sorted T cell fraction (not recorded which). The source is a male donor with ankylosing spondylitis.

In its sample, this clonotype was seen a few times. V is TRBV24-1 and J is TRBJ2-1, with 7 positions matching TRBD2. Germline CDR1 is KGHDR and CDR2 is SFDVKD. J gave up 7 bases and V 0 bases, and 5 bases lay outside the gene matches. CDR3 length: 15 residues. CDR3 in amino acids: CATSDLGTSENEQFF. DNA for the CDR3: TGTGCCACCAGTGATTTGGGTACTAGCGAAAATGAGCAGTTCTTC.

CDR3 DNA sequence: TGTGCCAGCACTCACCGGGCGGAGGGTTGGGGCAATCAGCCCCAGCATTTT. Translation: CASTHRAEGWGNQPQHF. The chain uses TRBV28 and TRBJ1-5; D is undetermined. CDR3 length: 17 amino acids. CDR1 is MDHEN, CDR2 SYDVKM, per germline. Deletions cut 7 bases from V and 2 bases from J, with 21 bases between. The variable domain in full, with the rest retrieved from reference TRBV28 and TRBJ1-5, is DVKVTQSSRYLVKRTGEKVFLECVQDMDHENMFWYRQDPGLGLRLIYFSYDVKMKEKGDIPEGYSVSREKKERFSLILESASTNQTSMYLCASTHRAEGWGNQPQHFGDGTRLSIL.

This clonotype has more than one count but fewer than ten. The CDR3 loop is CSVEAEGVGEKLFF. The CDR3 bases are TGCAGCGTTGAGGCAGAGGGGGTAGGCGAAAAACTGTTTTTT. J is TRBJ1-4 and V is TRBV29-1, with D possibly being TRBD1 (6 bases). Germline V gene data show CDR1 as SQVTM and CDR2 as ANQGSEA. V was pared by 3 bases and J by 8 bases, with 16 bases between. The CDR3 loop spans 14 amino acids.

The chain carries TRBV24-1 and TRBJ2-2; D remains unclear. The CDR3 sequence is 16 residues long. CDR1 KGHDR and CDR2 SFDVKD come from the germline V gene. V lost 1 base and J lost 0, with 8 bases in between. CDR3 bases: TGTGCCACCAGTGATTTAAGCGCCTCGAACACCGGGGAGCTGTTTTTT. It encodes CATSDLSASNTGELFF.

This clonotype has only a few counts. The chain combines TRBV20-1 with TRBJ2-5; tentative D call: TRBD2 (5 bases). The ends were cut back, 6 bases at V and 2 bases at J, with 13 bases in the middle. The CDR3 has 13 amino acids. The germline V gene encodes CDR1 DFQATT and CDR2 SNEGSKA (reference sequence). CDR3: CSASRLSQETQYF. As DNA, the CDR3 is TGCAGTGCCTCCCGACTATCACAAGAGACCCAGTACTTC.

This clonotype has just a few counts. The V call is TRBV13, the J call TRBJ2-7, with TRBD2 matching over 8 bases. The junction had 10 bases not matched to a gene; V was cut back by 5 bases and J by 4 bases. The length of the CDR3 is 15 residues. Germline V gene sequence: CDR1 PRHDT, CDR2 FYEKMQ (reference sequence). The CDR3 loop is CASSPISGTHYEQYV. The CDR3 bases are TGTGCCAGCAGCCCTATTAGCGGGACCCATTACGAGCAGTACGTC.

This chain joins TRBV6-1 and TRBJ2-6; 8 bases align to TRBD1. With V trimmed by 8 bases and J by 1 base, 4 bases remained unmatched. Germline assignment: CDR1 MNHNS and CDR2 SASEGT. This CDR3 is built from 15 residues. This chain's CDR3 is CASDRGLSGANVLTF. In DNA form, the CDR3 reads TGTGCCAGCGACAGGGGATTGTCTGGGGCCAACGTCCTGACTTTC.

This chain links TRBV5-1 with TRBJ2-5; 8 nucleotides line up with TRBD2. The ends lost 0 bases at V and 4 bases at J; junction bases unmatched: 5. Germline V gives CDR1 SGHRS, CDR2 YFSETQ. This CDR3 contains 15 residues. The CDR3 protein is CASSLAAGGGETQYF. The CDR3 DNA follows: TGCGCCAGCAGCTTGGCCGCGGGAGGAGGAGAGACCCAGTACTTC.

There are a few counts of this clonotype. This chain links TRBV27 with TRBJ1-2, with D maybe TRBD1 (6 bases). The CDR3 loop spans 15 amino acids. V lost 5 bases to trimming and J lost 2 bases, with 15 bases between them. Germline V gene lookup returns CDR1 MNHEY and CDR2 SMNVEV (reference sequence). In DNA, the CDR3 is TGTGCCAGCAGTCCACACAACAGGGTCAACTATGGCTACACCTTC. It specifies CASSPHNRVNYGYTF.

This clonotype was found many times. The chain is built from TRBV12-3 or TRBV12-4 and TRBJ2-2; weak D call: TRBD1 (5 bases). V was cut by 6 bases and J by 1 base, with 6 bases left in between. CDR3 size: 13 residues. CDR3 sequence (DNA): TGTGCCAGCAGAGGGGAGAACACCGGGGAGCTGTTTTTT. It encodes CASRGENTGELFF.

This clonotype was counted between two and nine times. The V and J genes are TRBV20-1 and TRBJ2-5, with 7 positions matching TRBD2. Germline V lookup: CDR1 DFQATT, CDR2 SNEGSKA (reference sequence). V lost 3 bases to trimming and J lost 5 bases; unmatched junction nucleotides: 6. CDR3 size: 13 residues. The CDR3 coding sequence is TGCAGTGCTAGTCGACTAGCTGGGGAGACCCAGTACTTC. It codes for CSASRLAGETQYF.

This chain connects TRBV7-8 to TRBJ1-4, with D perhaps matching TRBD1 (5 bases). Germline CDR1 SGHVS, CDR2 FQNEAQ. The ends were cut back, 4 bases at V and 4 bases at J, with 13 bases in the middle. This CDR3 is 15 amino acids long. The CDR3 nucleotides are TGTGCCAGCAGCTCCCGGGACTCACTTAATGAAAAACTGTTTTTT. Translated: CASSSRDSLNEKLFF.

The chain couples TRBV28 to TRBJ1-4; no definite D call. The CDR3 contains 13 residues. Trimming took off 10 bases at V and 4 bases at J, with 13 bases between the two ends. Germline V CDR1 and CDR2: MDHEN, SYDVKM. CDR3 nucleotide sequence: TGTGCCATCCAGTCCAGTTTTAATGAAAAACTGTTTTTT. It encodes CAIQSSFNEKLFF.

This chain joins TRBV5-1 and TRBJ1-1; tentatively, D is TRBD1 (6 bases). The CDR3 runs 14 residues. V was clipped by 1 base and J by 4 bases, with 11 bases between them. Looked up from germline, CDR1 is SGHRS and CDR2 is YFSETQ. In DNA form, the CDR3 reads TGCGCCAGCAGCTTGTATGGAGGGGGCACTGAAGCTTTCTTT. This encodes CASSLYGGGTEAFF.

In its sample, this clonotype was seen many times. The chain uses TRBV7-2 and TRBJ2-5, with D perhaps TRBD1 (5 bases). This CDR3 spans 14 amino acids. V was trimmed by 1 base and J by 5 bases, leaving 11 bases between them. CDR1 is SGHTA and CDR2 is FQGNSA in the germline V gene. The CDR3 reads CASSLGQPGETQYF. The CDR3 region has the DNA TGTGCCAGCAGCTTAGGACAGCCTGGGGAGACCCAGTACTTC.

In this sample, this clonotype turned up a few times. V gene TRBV20-1 combines with J gene TRBJ2-7, with D maybe TRBD2 (6 bases). The CDR3 extends over 12 amino acids. Germline CDR1 DFQATT, CDR2 SNEGSKA (reference sequence). Trimming left V 5 bases short and J 3 bases short, with 11 bases between. The CDR3: CSAEGGVYEQYF. CDR3 DNA: TGCAGTGCTGAAGGAGGGGTCTACGAGCAGTACTTC.

There are many counts of this clonotype. The J gene is TRBJ1-6, the V gene TRBV2; possible D gene TRBD1, 5 bases. CDR1 SNHLY and CDR2 FYNNEI come from the germline V gene. Trimming shortened V by 6 bases and J by 10 bases, and 10 bases separated the two germline ends. The CDR3 loop spans 12 amino acids. The CDR3 reads CASRVGESPLHF. CDR3 coding DNA: TGTGCCAGCAGAGTAGGGGAATCACCCCTCCACTTT. The full variable domain, its missing parts supplied by reference TRBV2 and TRBJ1-6, is EPEVTQTPSHQVTQMGQEVILRCVPISNHLYFYWYRQILGQKVEFLVSFYNNEISEKSEIFDDQFSVERPDGSNFTLKIRSTKLEDSAMYFCASRVGESPLHFGNGTRLTVT.

This clonotype was detected a few times. The V call is TRBV3-1, the J call TRBJ1-4; no reliable D call. The V end lost 2 bases, the J end lost 6 bases, and 1 base lay between the germline ends. The CDR3 has 11 residues. Germline-derived CDR1 and CDR2 are LGHDT and YNNKEL (reference sequence). This chain's CDR3 is CASSQYEKLFF. For the CDR3, the DNA is TGTGCCAGCAGCCAATATGAAAAACTGTTTTTT.

The rearrangement uses TRBV6-5 and TRBJ2-1; D is unresolved. The CDR3 is 13 residues long. Trimming took 0 bases from V and 2 from J, leaving 2 bases between them. Germline assignment: CDR1 MNHEY and CDR2 SVGAGI. This CDR3 reads CASSYSTYNEQFF. In nucleotides, the CDR3 is TGTGCCAGCAGTTACTCGACCTACAATGAGCAGTTCTTC.

This clonotype was seen only a few times. The V and J genes are TRBV20-1 and TRBJ2-7; 9 bases align to TRBD2. Unmatched junction bases numbered 9, after V lost 5 bases and J lost 4 bases. The length of the CDR3 is 14 residues. The V gene's germline CDR1 is DFQATT and CDR2 SNEGSKA (reference sequence). CDR3 nucleotides: TGCAGTGCTCCTGAGACTAGCGGATGGTACGAGCAGTACTTC. Amino acids: CSAPETSGWYEQYF.

Written as DNA, the CDR3 is TGCAGTGCTAGAGATCAGGTAAAAGGGAAGCAGAGCTCCTACAATGAGCAGTTCTTC. Translated: CSARDQVKGKQSSYNEQFF. This chain joins TRBV20-1 and TRBJ2-1; no clear D gene. Trimming took off 0 bases at V and 0 bases at J, with 21 bases between the two ends. The CDR3 is 19 amino acids. Germline CDR1 DFQATT, CDR2 SNEGSKA (reference sequence).

There are a few counts of this clonotype. This sequence joins TRBV4-1 and TRBJ2-5; 9 bases align to TRBD2. CDR1 and CDR2 from the germline V gene are MGHRA and YSYEKL. The CDR3 is made up of 16 amino acids. With 5 bases clipped from V and 2 bases from J, the junction kept 9 bases outside the gene matches. Written as DNA, the CDR3 is TGCGCCAGCAGCTCTAGCGGGAAAACTTATCAAGAGACCCAGTACTTC. Protein sequence: CASSSSGKTYQETQYF.

This clonotype was seen only a few times. The V call is TRBV7-2, the J call TRBJ2-1; 10 nucleotides match TRBD1. The CDR3 consists of 15 residues. V lost 8 bases and J lost 8; bases outside the gene matches: 12. In germline, CDR1 is SGHTA, CDR2 FQGNSA. CDR3 in DNA: TGTGCCAGCGCCCTGGGACAGGGGAGATTTGATGAGCAGTTCTTC. This gives the protein CASALGQGRFDEQFF. Full variable domain (outside the CDR3, taken from reference TRBV7-2 and TRBJ2-1): GAGVSQSPSNKVTEKGKDVELRCDPISGHTALYWYRQSLGQGLEFLIYFQGNSAPDKSGLPSDRFSAERTGGSVSTLTIQRTQQEDSAVYLCASALGQGRFDEQFFGPGTRLTVL.

V and J are TRBV24-1 and TRBJ2-7; the D call may be TRBD1 or TRBD2 (6 bases each). The CDR3 is 14 residues long. Per germline, CDR1 KGHDR and CDR2 SFDVKD. V was cut by 9 bases and J by 7 bases, with 21 bases left in between. The CDR3 region is CATSTGAYSSEQYF. CDR3 in DNA: TGTGCCACCTCCACGGGGGCGTACTCTAGTGAGCAGTACTTC.

The chain uses TRBV12-3 or TRBV12-4 and TRBJ1-4; a weak D match, TRBD1 (6 bases). With 4 bases removed from V and 0 bases from J, the gap between germline ends came to 6 bases. This CDR3 has 14 residues. Written as DNA, the CDR3 is TGTGCCAGCAGTTGGACAGCAACTAATGAAAAACTGTTTTTT. It encodes CASSWTATNEKLFF.

This clonotype was observed at least ten times. The chain employs TRBV2 and TRBJ1-2, with TRBD1 matching over 11 bases. There are 15 residues in the CDR3. The germline V gene has CDR1 SNHLY and CDR2 FYNNEI. Germline trimming cut 5 bases from V and 4 bases from J; bases unmatched to any gene: 6. CDR3 sequence (DNA): TGTGCCAGCAGTCCGGACAGGGGGCGCCCCTATGGCTACACCTTC. Protein product: CASSPDRGRPYGYTF.

The chain carries TRBV10-3 and TRBJ2-3, with 9 bases fitting TRBD1. V was pared by 0 bases and J by 3 bases, with 4 bases of the junction left unmatched. The CDR3 has 16 residues. The V gene's germline CDR1 is ENHRY and CDR2 SYGVKD. CDR3 sequence: CAISESWTGETDTQYF. DNA for the CDR3: TGTGCCATCAGTGAGTCGTGGACAGGGGAAACAGATACGCAGTATTTT.